The 28 T cell receptor beta chains in this list originate from one sample, sequenced in a study of metastatic and nonmetastatic thyroid tumors (dated by TCRdb to 2020 to 2021). Before undergoing thyroid surgery, none of the patients had been given any kind of treatment. The library relied on PCR. The sequencer was an Illumina HiSeq 4000. TCRdb cleaned the public reads at Q25 with fastp, built clones with MiXCR and kept in-frame beta chains. Recorded for this sample are about 37,000 clones; 13% of them occurred a single time. More than 9% of the sample is in the top ten clones. Sequencing was carried out using blood. These receptors came from a female donor with papillary thyroid cancer or a benign thyroid nodule (not recorded which). Some clones in this sample may be carry-over from other donors' samples.

J is TRBJ1-2 and V is TRBV2, with a possible D match to TRBD1 (6 bases). This CDR3 has 14 residues. Per germline, CDR1 SNHLY and CDR2 FYNNEI. Trimming removed 6 bases from V and 4 bases from J, with 15 bases in between. CDR3 sequence reads: CASRRTVSFYGYTF. The CDR3 DNA reads TGTGCCAGCAGACGGACAGTTTCCTTCTATGGCTACACCTTC.

This chain links TRBV2 with TRBJ2-2; 11 nucleotides match TRBD1. CDR1 and CDR2 (germline): SNHLY, FYNNEI. The J segment lost 5 bases and the V segment lost 6 bases, leaving 5 bases of the junction unmatched. CDR3 size: 15 residues. The CDR3 DNA reads TGTGCCAGCAGCTTAGGACAGGGGGCGACCGGGGAGCTGTTTTTT. Translating gives CASSLGQGATGELFF.

This clone was seen repeatedly, ten times or more. The V and J genes are TRBV12-3 or TRBV12-4 and TRBJ1-5, with unresolved D. The V gene lost 6 bases and the J gene lost 2 bases, with 8 bases spanning the gap. This CDR3 contains 13 residues. The CDR3 region is CASSSGGNQPQHF. The CDR3 DNA is TGTGCCAGCAGCTCAGGCGGCAATCAGCCCCAGCATTTT.

This clone is termed medium-sized (0.01 to 0.1%). The gene calls are TRBV6-1 and TRBJ1-6; no clear D. The length of the CDR3 is 17 residues. The V gene lost 6 bases and the J gene lost 0 bases, with 15 bases spanning the gap. Germline V gene data show CDR1 as MNHNS and CDR2 as SASEGT. In nucleotides, the CDR3 is TGTGCCAGCAGGGGTACAGCAACCTACTCCTATAATTCACCCCTCCACTTT. It is translated as CASRGTATYSYNSPLHF.

This clone was found many times. The V call is TRBV20-1, the J call TRBJ2-7; maybe TRBD2 (5 bases). CDR1 and CDR2 (germline): DFQATT, SNEGSKA (reference sequence). CDR3 length: 14 residues. V lost 3 bases and J 1 base, leaving 13 bases between the germline ends. The CDR3 nucleotides read TGCAGTGCTAGCTCTAGCCACTCATCCTACGAGCAGTACTTC. Residues: CSASSSHSSYEQYF.

This clone was seen repeatedly, ten times or more. V gene TRBV25-1 combines with J gene TRBJ2-2; 8 bases match TRBD1. The trim removed 6 bases at V and 3 bases at J, leaving 6 bases unmatched. CDR1 and CDR2 (germline): MGHDK, SYGVNS. This CDR3 has 15 amino acids. CDR3 amino acids: CASRDQGADTGELFF. The DNA for the CDR3 is TGTGCCAGCAGGGACCAGGGGGCTGACACCGGGGAGCTGTTTTTT.

This clone was picked up many times. The chain carries TRBV18 and TRBJ2-5; no firm D call. The V end lost 6 bases, the J end lost 2 bases, and 4 bases lay between the germline ends. The CDR3 loop spans 11 amino acids. Looked up from germline, CDR1 is KGHSH and CDR2 is LQKENI. This CDR3 reads CASSEQETQYF. The CDR3 region has the DNA TGTGCCAGCTCGGAGCAAGAGACCCAGTACTTC.

This clone was counted ten times or more. V gene TRBV9 combines with J gene TRBJ2-2; D possibly matches TRBD1 or TRBD2 (5 bases each). Trimming took 4 bases from V and 6 from J, leaving 10 bases between them. Germline CDR1 SGDLS, CDR2 YYNGEE. The CDR3 length is 13 residues. The CDR3, as DNA: TGTGCCAGCAGCCCGGTGGGGGCCGGGGAGCTGTTTTTT. Its protein product is CASSPVGAGELFF.

This clone occurred many times. The J gene is TRBJ1-1, the V gene TRBV6-2 or TRBV6-3, with TRBD1 as a possible D gene (6 bases). The germline V gene encodes CDR1 MNHEY and CDR2 SVGEGT. Trimming took 2 bases from V and 5 from J, leaving 12 bases between them. This CDR3 has 14 residues. The CDR3 sequence: CASSYDRGETEAFF. CDR3 bases: TGTGCCAGCAGTTACGATAGGGGGGAGACTGAAGCTTTCTTT.

Many counts were recorded for this clone. The chain carries TRBV6-1 and TRBJ1-1; 8 bases line up with TRBD1. This CDR3 has 14 amino acids. Losses at the gene ends were 6 bases for V and 3 bases for J; bases not matched to a gene: 6. Germline V lookup: CDR1 MNHNS, CDR2 SASEGT. Here the CDR3 DNA reads TGTGCCAGCAGCCGGGACAGGTTGGACACTGAAGCTTTCTTT. Translation: CASSRDRLDTEAFF.

This clone was picked up many times. The chain employs TRBV20-1 and TRBJ2-7; 8 bases match TRBD1. The junction had 7 bases not matched to a gene; V was cut back by 1 base and J by 2 bases. Per the germline V gene, CDR1 is DFQATT and CDR2 is SNEGSKA (reference sequence). The CDR3 sequence is 15 residues long. The CDR3 nucleotides are TGCAGTGCTAGAGGTGCCAGACAGGGGCCCTACGAGCAGTACTTC. Translating gives CSARGARQGPYEQYF.

This clone was seen many times. The rearrangement joins TRBV11-2 to TRBJ2-2; D call uncertain. This CDR3 spans 13 amino acids. Germline CDR1 is SGHAT and CDR2 is FQNNGV. The ends were cut back, 3 bases at V and 8 bases at J, with 10 bases in the middle. The CDR3 is CASSLRTLGELFF. In DNA, the CDR3 is TGTGCCAGCAGCTTGCGGACCCTAGGGGAGCTGTTTTTT.

This clone was counted ten times or more. V usage is TRBV11-3 and J usage is TRBJ1-1; TRBD1 matches at 7 bases. The CDR3 contains 14 residues. V trimming: 7 bases; J trimming: 0 bases; junction bases outside the gene matches: 5. CDR1 is SGHNT, CDR2 YENEEA, per germline. The CDR3 DNA reads TGTGCCAGCACCCCCAGGGGGGTGAACACTGAAGCTTTCTTT. Amino acids: CASTPRGVNTEAFF.

This clone appeared many times. The J gene is TRBJ1-6, the V gene TRBV24-1, with D unresolved. The CDR3 has 12 amino acids. Germline CDR1 is KGHDR and CDR2 is SFDVKD. Trimming removed 3 bases from V and 9 bases from J, with 5 bases in between. Written as DNA, the CDR3 is TGTGCCACCAGTGATGGGGTTTCACCCCTCCACTTT. Amino acid sequence: CATSDGVSPLHF.

This clone has at least ten counts. The chain is built from TRBV12-3 or TRBV12-4 and TRBJ1-2; D is undetermined. There are 17 residues in the CDR3. V lost 3 bases to trimming and J lost 3 bases, with 20 bases between them. The CDR3 region has the DNA TGTGCCAGCAGTTTTGGGTTTGTGGCCGCCCTGGACTATGGCTACACCTTC. Translated, it gives CASSFGFVAALDYGYTF.

This clone was observed a few times. A junction end diverges from the germline sequence, so it may reflect a read error. V and J are TRBV28 and TRBJ1-1, with D tentatively TRBD1 (6 bases). Germline V CDR1 and CDR2: MDHEN, SYDVKM. The CDR3 totals 15 residues. The CDR3 DNA is TGCGCCAGCAGACAAATGACAGGCCGTCCATATGAAGATTTCTTT. Its translation: CASRQMTGRPYEDFF.

Many counts were recorded for this clone. This chain links TRBV6-1 with TRBJ1-1, with TRBD1 matching over 9 bases. The CDR3 extends over 15 amino acids. V dropped 5 bases and J dropped 5; count of bases not matched to a gene: 9. Germline V CDR1 and CDR2: MNHNS, SASEGT. The chain's CDR3 is CASSRPRTGVTEAFF. The CDR3 nucleotides read TGTGCCAGCAGTCGCCCTAGGACAGGGGTGACTGAAGCTTTCTTT.

This clone has ten or more counts. The rearrangement uses TRBV6-1 and TRBJ1-2; D unclear. Deletions cut 6 bases from V and 1 base from J, with 3 bases between. CDR3 length equals 11 residues. Germline-derived CDR1 and CDR2 are MNHNS and SASEGT. The CDR3 loop reads CASRFNYGYTF. DNA for the CDR3: TGTGCCAGCAGATTTAACTATGGCTACACCTTC.

This clone appeared a few times. The CDR3 DNA reads TGTGCCAGCAGTTTGACAGGGATCTATGGCTACACCTTC. This codes for CASSLTGIYGYTF. V and J are TRBV6-1 and TRBJ1-2, with 7 bases that match TRBD1. CDR3 size: 13 residues. J gave up 4 bases and V 5 bases, and 4 bases lay outside the gene matches. Per germline, CDR1 MNHNS and CDR2 SASEGT.

The chain links TRBV7-2 to TRBJ2-7; D might be TRBD2 (5 bases). Germline V lookup: CDR1 SGHTA, CDR2 FQGNSA. V lost 1 base, J lost 7 bases, and 17 bases lay in between. CDR3 size: 15 residues. The DNA for the CDR3 is TGTGCCAGCAGCTTAGTAACATGGCCGGGGAGAGAGCAGTACTTC. Protein: CASSLVTWPGREQYF.

This clone showed up just a few times. The chain uses TRBV15 and TRBJ1-2, with a weak D call TRBD1 (6 bases). This CDR3 region has 14 residues. V was cut by 4 bases and J by 7 bases, with 16 bases left in between. Germline-derived CDR1 and CDR2 are LNHNV and YYDKDF (reference sequence). The CDR3 DNA sequence: TGTGCCACCAGCACAGATCAGGGGTCGGGTGGCTACACCTTC. It yields the protein CATSTDQGSGGYTF.

There are many counts of this clone. The J gene is TRBJ2-1, the V gene TRBV5-5; 10 bases are a match to TRBD2. The CDR3 is 15 residues long. In germline, CDR1 is SGHKS, CDR2 YYEKEE (reference sequence). The J segment lost 4 bases and the V segment lost 0 bases, leaving 1 base of the junction unmatched. The DNA for the CDR3 is TGTGCCAGCAGCTTGGTACTAGCGGGGTACAATGAGCAGTTCTTC. It specifies CASSLVLAGYNEQFF.

This clone was counted ten times or more. The chain joins TRBV12-3 or TRBV12-4 to TRBJ1-2; D uncertain. This CDR3 has 12 amino acids. V lost 5 bases and J 2 bases, leaving 6 bases between the germline ends. CDR3 region: CASSLSNYGYTF. DNA for the CDR3: TGTGCCAGCAGTCTATCCAACTATGGCTACACCTTC.

On this clone: A much larger clone is a single base away; this may be a read error. The rearrangement links TRBV5-1 to TRBJ2-5, with D perhaps given as TRBD1 or TRBD2 (5 bases each). This CDR3 has 15 residues. V lost 0 bases, J lost 5 bases, and 14 bases lay in between. Germline CDR1 is SGHRS and CDR2 is YFSETQ. In nucleotides, the CDR3 is TGCGCCAGCAGCTTGGCCTCTGGGGGTGCGGAGACCCAGTACTTC. This gives the protein CASSLASGGAETQYF.

A few counts support this clone. CDR3: CASSPNRLREQYF. CDR3 nucleotide sequence: TGTGCCAGCAGTCCAAACAGGTTACGCGAGCAGTACTTC. The V gene is TRBV27, the J gene TRBJ2-7; weak D call: TRBD1 (5 bases). V lost 5 bases and J 6 bases, leaving 14 bases between the germline ends. Germline assignment: CDR1 MNHEY and CDR2 SMNVEV (reference sequence). The CDR3 runs to 13 residues.

In its sample, this clone was seen a few times. The genes are TRBV2 and TRBJ2-7, with 8 positions matching TRBD2. This CDR3 spans 13 amino acids. Germline lookup yields CDR1 SNHLY and CDR2 FYNNEI. Trimming cost V 4 bases and J 6 bases; bases outside gene matches: 5. DNA for the CDR3: TGTGCCAGCAGTGGAGGGCGGGAGGCCGAGCAGTACTTC. Protein: CASSGGREAEQYF.

This clone appeared many times. The CDR3 bases are TGTGCCAGCAGTAAAGGCGGGAAGAACTACGAGCAGTACTTC. Translation gives CASSKGGKNYEQYF. V and J are TRBV7-3 and TRBJ2-7; tentative D call: TRBD2 (6 bases). CDR1 SGHTA and CDR2 FQGTGA come from the germline V gene. Trimming shortened V by 6 bases and J by 3 bases, and 15 bases separated the two germline ends. The CDR3 is 14 residues long. The complete variable domain, with remaining parts taken from reference TRBV7-3 and TRBJ2-7, reads GAGVSQTPSNKVTEKGKYVELRCDPISGHTALYWYRQSLGQGPEFLIYFQGTGAADDSGLPNDRFFAVRPEGSVSTLKIQRTERGDSAVYLCASSKGGKNYEQYFGPGTRLTVT.

At least ten counts were recorded for this clone. This chain uses TRBV20-1 with TRBJ2-7; 7 bases are shared with TRBD2. Trimming cost V 2 bases and J 1 base; bases outside gene matches: 2. The CDR3 is 13 residues long. CDR1 and CDR2 (germline): DFQATT, SNEGSKA (reference sequence). CDR3: CSARPSGSYEQYF. The DNA for the CDR3 is TGCAGTGCTAGACCTAGCGGTTCCTACGAGCAGTACTTC.